This T cell receptor (beta chain) comes out of a study of T cell responses to AZD1222 COVID-19 vaccine (dated by TCRdb to about 2021). Describing the broader study: AZD1222 recipients whose second dose came at about 4 weeks and those whose second dose came at about 12 weeks were combined into one group, since spike-specific TCR depth and breadth did not differ between the two schedules. TCR sequencing was performed for 230 to 250 trial participants, of whom about 210 were given two doses of AZD1222 and some 25 were given two doses of MenACWY control vaccine. Trial participants were enrolled by age into subgroups of 18-55, 56-69 and 70-plus years, and approximately 150, 30 and 60 TCR-sequenced participants, respectively, were included in these subgroups.

What the authors observed across the whole study: CD4 TCRs associated with the vaccine covered the entire spike protein, and the dominant responses were in regions 160-218 and 743-854. Because no samples from the day 14 peak response were available, repertoires could be characterized only after the peak T cell response. Participants were mostly white British, with more females than males. The authors suggested clonal diversity may have been underestimated. Conclusions about previously exposed vaccinees are limited because only 6 or 7 AZD1222 recipients were SARS-CoV-2 seropositive at baseline. After two AZD1222 doses, spike-specific TCR breadth and depth were significantly higher than at day 0 and than in MenACWY recipients. The 56-69-year group was small, and its depth increase did not reach significance, likely because of low power. Nearly half of unique spike-specific TCRs reportedly recognized epitopes outside regions mutated in the B.1.351 and B.1.1.7 variants.

Explained via the paper, the time point label denotes: baseline before first vaccination. The vaccinee samples were drawn from two UK trials, COV001 and COV002, one of which was a single-blind randomized controlled phase 2/3 trial testing AZD1222 (ChAdOx1 nCoV-19) in healthy adults. For TCRbeta chain sequencing, PBMC samples from trial participants were taken at day 0 and at day 28 after the second dose. This clone was seen a handful of times. The antigen it binds to is not known. Per-nucleotide qualities are absent, and no much larger clonotype sits a single base away. The CDR3 regions of human TCRbeta chains were analyzed by immunosequencing. Under the source paper's analysis protocol: TCRs in the repertoires were matched against a reference library of SARS-CoV-2-specific TCRs that had been generated with the MIRA antigen-specificity platform. Breadth was defined as the fraction of unique TCRs that were SARS-CoV-2-associated. Depth was defined as the fraction of total T cells that were SARS-CoV-2-associated. Each spike-specific TCR was assigned to its reactive spike region and to a CD4 or CD8 class using the MIRA data. Log10-transformed breadth and depth values were compared by one-way ANOVA with Sidak's multiple comparisons tests. TCRdb holds this immuneACCESS table with in-frame rearrangements only. Some clones are missing; in checked studies, unresolved V genes explain under half, and the rest has no known cause. The V and J calls and clone size are taken from that table; D and trimming were inferred from the DNA. The sample table records some 120,000 clones; 88% of these occur just once. Approximately 5% of the sample is held by the ten biggest clonotypes.

The CDR3, from cysteine to phenylalanine, totals 11 residues. Only CDR3 DNA remains: 33 bases, in frame from the first base. As encoded in the germline V gene, CDR1 is MGHDK while CDR2 is SYGVNS. Here the sequenced sample was peripheral blood, taken on day 0 of AZD1222 vaccination. The V gene is TRBV25-1 and the J gene is TRBJ1-3, with TRBD1 perhaps the D gene, on 6 matching bases. This clonotype originated in an adult in good health. For the CDR3, the sequence is CSGTSGNTIYF. The DNA sequence is given as TGTAGTGGGACATCTGGAAACACCATATATTTT.